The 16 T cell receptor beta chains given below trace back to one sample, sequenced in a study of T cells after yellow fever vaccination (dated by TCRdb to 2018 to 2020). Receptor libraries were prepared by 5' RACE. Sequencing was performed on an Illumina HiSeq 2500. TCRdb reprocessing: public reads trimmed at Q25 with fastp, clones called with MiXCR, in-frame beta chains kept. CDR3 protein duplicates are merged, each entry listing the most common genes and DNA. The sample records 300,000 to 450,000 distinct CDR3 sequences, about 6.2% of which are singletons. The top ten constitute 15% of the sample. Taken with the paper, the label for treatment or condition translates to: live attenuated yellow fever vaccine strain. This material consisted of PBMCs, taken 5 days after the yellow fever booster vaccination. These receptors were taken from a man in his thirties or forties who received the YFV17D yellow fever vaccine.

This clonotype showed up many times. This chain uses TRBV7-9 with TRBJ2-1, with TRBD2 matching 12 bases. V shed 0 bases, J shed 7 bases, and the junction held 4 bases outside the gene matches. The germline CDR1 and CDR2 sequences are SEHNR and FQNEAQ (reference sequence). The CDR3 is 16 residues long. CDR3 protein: CASSLAVTSGRNEQFF. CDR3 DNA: TGTGCCAGCAGCTTAGCGGTAACTAGCGGGAGGAATGAGCAGTTCTTC.

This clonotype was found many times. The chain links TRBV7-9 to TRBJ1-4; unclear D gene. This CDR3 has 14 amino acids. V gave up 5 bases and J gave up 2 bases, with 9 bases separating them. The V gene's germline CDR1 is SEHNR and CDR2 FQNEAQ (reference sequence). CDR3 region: CASSQTGTNEKLFF. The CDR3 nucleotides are TGTGCCAGCAGCCAGACGGGGACTAATGAAAAACTGTTTTTT.

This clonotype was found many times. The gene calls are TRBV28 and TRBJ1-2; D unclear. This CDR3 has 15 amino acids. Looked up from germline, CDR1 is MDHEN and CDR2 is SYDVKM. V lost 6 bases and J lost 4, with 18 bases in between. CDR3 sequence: CASSPPRWTPYGYTF. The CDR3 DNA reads TGTGCCAGCAGCCCGCCCAGATGGACCCCCTATGGCTACACCTTC.

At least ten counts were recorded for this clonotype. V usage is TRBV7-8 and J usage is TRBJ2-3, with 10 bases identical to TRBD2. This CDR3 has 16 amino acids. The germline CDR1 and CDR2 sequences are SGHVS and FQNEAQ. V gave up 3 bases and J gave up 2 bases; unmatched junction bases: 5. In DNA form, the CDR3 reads TGTGCCAGCAGCTTTCTAGCGGGAGCATCCACAGATACGCAGTATTTT. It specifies CASSFLAGASTDTQYF.

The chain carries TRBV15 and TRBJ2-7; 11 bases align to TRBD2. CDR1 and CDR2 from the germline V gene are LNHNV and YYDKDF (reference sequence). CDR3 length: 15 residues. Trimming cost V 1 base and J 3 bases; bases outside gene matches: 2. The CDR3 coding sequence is TGTGCCACCAGCAGAGTGGGGACTAGCGGCTACGAGCAGTACTTC. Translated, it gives CATSRVGTSGYEQYF. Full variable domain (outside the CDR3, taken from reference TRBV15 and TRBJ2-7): DAMVIQNPRYQVTQFGKPVTLSCSQTLNHNVMYWYQQKSSQAPKLLFHYYDKDFNNEADTPDNFQSRRPNTSFCFLDIRSPGLGDTAMYLCATSRVGTSGYEQYFGPGTRLTVT.

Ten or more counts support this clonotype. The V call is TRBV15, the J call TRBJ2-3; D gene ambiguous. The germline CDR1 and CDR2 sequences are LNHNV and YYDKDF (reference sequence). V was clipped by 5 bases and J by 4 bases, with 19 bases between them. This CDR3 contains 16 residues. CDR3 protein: CATSHLTDDRADTQYF. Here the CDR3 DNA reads TGTGCCACCAGCCATTTGACGGACGACCGAGCAGATACGCAGTATTTT.

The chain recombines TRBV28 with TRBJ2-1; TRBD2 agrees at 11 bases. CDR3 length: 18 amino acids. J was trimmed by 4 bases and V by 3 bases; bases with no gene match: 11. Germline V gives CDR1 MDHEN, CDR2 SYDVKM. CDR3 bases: TGTGCCAGCAGTTTTCCAGGGACTAGCGGAGGAGGGTACAATGAGCAGTTCTTC. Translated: CASSFPGTSGGGYNEQFF.

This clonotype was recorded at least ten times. DNA of the CDR3: TGTGCCAGCAGTTACGGAGAACGGGAGAAGCAGTTCTTC. Its translation: CASSYGEREKQFF. V usage is TRBV6-6 and J usage is TRBJ2-1; D perhaps matches TRBD2 (6 bases). With 2 bases removed from V and 11 bases from J, the gap between germline ends came to 13 bases. Germline lookup yields CDR1 MNHNY and CDR2 SVGAGI (reference sequence). CDR3 length equals 13 residues.

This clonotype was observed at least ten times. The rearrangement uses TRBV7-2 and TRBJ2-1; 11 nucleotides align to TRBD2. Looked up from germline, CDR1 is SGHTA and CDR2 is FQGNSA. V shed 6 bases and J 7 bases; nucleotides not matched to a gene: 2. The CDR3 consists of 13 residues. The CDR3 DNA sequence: TGTGCCAGCAGACCTAGCGGGAGGAATGAGCAGTTCTTC. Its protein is CASRPSGRNEQFF.

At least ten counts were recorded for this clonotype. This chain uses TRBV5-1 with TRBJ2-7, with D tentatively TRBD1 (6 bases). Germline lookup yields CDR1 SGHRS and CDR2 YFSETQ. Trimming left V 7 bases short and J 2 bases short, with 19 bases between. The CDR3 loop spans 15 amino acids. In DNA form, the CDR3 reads TGCGCCAGCCGCCGCTTAGATCAGGGGACCTACGAGCAGTACTTC. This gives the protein CASRRLDQGTYEQYF.

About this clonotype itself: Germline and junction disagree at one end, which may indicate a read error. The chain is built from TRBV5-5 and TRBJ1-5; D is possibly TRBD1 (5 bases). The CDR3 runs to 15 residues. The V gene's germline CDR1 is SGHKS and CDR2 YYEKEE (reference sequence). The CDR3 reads CAGRDGPGAIQPQHF. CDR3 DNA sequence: TGTGCCGGCAGAGACGGGCCTGGGGCCATACAGCCCCAGCATTTT.

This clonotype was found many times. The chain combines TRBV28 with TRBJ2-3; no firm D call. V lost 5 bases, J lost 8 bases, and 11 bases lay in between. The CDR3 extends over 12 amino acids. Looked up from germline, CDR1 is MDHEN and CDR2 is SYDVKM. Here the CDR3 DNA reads TGTGCCAGCAGTCTACCTGCGACTACGCAGTATTTT. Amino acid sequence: CASSLPATTQYF.

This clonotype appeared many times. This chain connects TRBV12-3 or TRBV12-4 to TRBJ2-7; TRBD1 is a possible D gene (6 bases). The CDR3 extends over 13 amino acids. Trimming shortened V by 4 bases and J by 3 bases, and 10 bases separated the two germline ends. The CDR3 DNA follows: TGTGCCAGCAGTTCAGGGGTCATCTACGAGCAGTACTTC. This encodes CASSSGVIYEQYF.

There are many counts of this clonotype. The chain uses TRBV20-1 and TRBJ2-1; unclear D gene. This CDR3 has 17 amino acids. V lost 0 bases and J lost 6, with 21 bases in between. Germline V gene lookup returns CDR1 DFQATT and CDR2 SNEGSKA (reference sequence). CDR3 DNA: TGCAGTGCTAGAGATCAATCCGCCGGGCGTCGTTCCAATGAGCAGTTCTTC. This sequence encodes CSARDQSAGRRSNEQFF.

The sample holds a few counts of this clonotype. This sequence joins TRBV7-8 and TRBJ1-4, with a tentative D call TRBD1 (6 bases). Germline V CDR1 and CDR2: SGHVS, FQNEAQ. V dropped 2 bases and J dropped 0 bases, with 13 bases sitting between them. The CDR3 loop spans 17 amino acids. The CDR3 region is CASSLLGGPATNEKLFF. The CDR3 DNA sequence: TGTGCCAGCAGCTTATTAGGGGGACCGGCAACTAATGAAAAACTGTTTTTT.

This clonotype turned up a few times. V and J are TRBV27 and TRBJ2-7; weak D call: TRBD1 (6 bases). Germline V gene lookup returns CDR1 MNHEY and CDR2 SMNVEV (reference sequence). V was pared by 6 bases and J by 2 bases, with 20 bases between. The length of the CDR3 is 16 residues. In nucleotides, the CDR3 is TGTGCCAGCAGCTTTCTCAGGGGTCAGCCCCCCTACGAGCAGTACTTC. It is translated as CASSFLRGQPPYEQYF.